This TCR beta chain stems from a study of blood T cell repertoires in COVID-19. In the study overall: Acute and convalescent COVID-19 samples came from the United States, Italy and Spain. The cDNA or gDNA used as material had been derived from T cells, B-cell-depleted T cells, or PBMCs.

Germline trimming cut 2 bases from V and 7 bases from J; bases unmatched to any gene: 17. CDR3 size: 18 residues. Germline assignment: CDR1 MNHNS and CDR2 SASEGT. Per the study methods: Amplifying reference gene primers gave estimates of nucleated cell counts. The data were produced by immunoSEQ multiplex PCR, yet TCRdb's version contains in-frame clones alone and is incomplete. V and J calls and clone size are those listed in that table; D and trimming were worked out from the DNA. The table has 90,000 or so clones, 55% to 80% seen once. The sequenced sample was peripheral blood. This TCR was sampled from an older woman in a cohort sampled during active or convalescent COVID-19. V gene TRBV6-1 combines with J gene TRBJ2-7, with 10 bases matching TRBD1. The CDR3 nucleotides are TGTGCCAGCAGTGAACTTCTTTCGACAGGGGGCGACCTGGGTGAGCAGTACTTC. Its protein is CASSELLSTGGDLGEQYF.